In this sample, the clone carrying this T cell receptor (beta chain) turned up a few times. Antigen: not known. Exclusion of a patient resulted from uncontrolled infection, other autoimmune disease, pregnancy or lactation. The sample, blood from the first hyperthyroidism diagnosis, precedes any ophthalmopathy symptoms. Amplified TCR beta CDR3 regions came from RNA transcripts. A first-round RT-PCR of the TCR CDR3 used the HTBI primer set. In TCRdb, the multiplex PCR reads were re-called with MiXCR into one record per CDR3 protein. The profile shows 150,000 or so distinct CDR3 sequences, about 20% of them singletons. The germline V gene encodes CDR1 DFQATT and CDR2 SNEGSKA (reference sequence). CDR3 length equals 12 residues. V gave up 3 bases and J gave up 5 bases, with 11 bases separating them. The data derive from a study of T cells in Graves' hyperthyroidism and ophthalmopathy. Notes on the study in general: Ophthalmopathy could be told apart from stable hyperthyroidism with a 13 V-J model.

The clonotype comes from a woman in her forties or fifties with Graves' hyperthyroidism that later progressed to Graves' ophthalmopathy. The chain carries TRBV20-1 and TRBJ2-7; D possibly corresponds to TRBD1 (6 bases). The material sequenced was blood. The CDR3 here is CSASDRPNEQYF. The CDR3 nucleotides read TGCAGTGCTAGTGACAGGCCCAACGAGCAGTACTTC.